Detailed here is one T cell receptor (beta chain). CDR1 and CDR2 from the germline V gene are LNHDA and SQIVND (reference sequence). Unmatched junction bases numbered 5, after V lost 5 bases and J lost 0 bases. The CDR3 has 15 amino acids. The source of the sample is a study of control samples from healthy donors and cancer patients. Produced via immunoSEQ multiplex PCR; TCRdb's table is partial and in-frame only. This table has 120,000 or so clones, roughly 90% appearing once. The V and J genes are TRBV19 and TRBJ1-2; 8 bases agree with TRBD1. The clonotype comes from a man aged 18 to 29 in good health. The sample taken for sequencing was blood. The CDR3 coding sequence is TGTGCCAGTAGTCCCCGGGACAGGCCTAACTATGGCTACACCTTC. Translation gives CASSPRDRPNYGYTF.